This record concerns one T cell receptor beta chain sequence. This clonotype has just a few counts. Which antigen it targets is not known. No base quality values were provided; no much bigger clone lies one nucleotide off. CDR1 DFQATT and CDR2 SNEGSKA were looked up in the germline V gene (reference sequence). The CDR3 spans 15 residues, from the cysteine through the phenylalanine. Only the CDR3 DNA is retained, 45 bases long and in frame from the first base. The trim is 1 base for V and 0 bases for J, with a gap of 9 bases between the germline ends. These data belong to a study of blood T cells in healthy people across ages (dated by TCRdb to the mid-2010s). For the wider study: In model experiments, template switching captured roughly one uniquely barcoded TCR beta cDNA molecule for every two T cells. The study measured age-related changes in TCR beta repertoire diversity using deep sequencing normalized with unique cDNA molecular identifiers. Four age groups were formed from the donors: young (average around 15 years), middle-aged (just under 40), aged (around 62) and long-lived (approximately 80). To avoid experimental bias, donors of different ages were spread randomly across the sequencing lanes. Using the same blood draw, the study looked at two additional independent replicas of 1 million unique cDNA reads for two donors, one aged 18 to 30 and the other aged 80 or older.

Preparation of the library involved 5' RACE. The run used an Illumina HiSeq 2500. A second roughly 6 to 12 cycle PCR used a sample-barcoded 5' primer and a J-beta primer mix. A template-switch 5' adaptor carrying 12 random nucleotides introduced a unique molecular identifier onto each TCR beta cDNA molecule. Each sample yielded at least 3 million CDR3-containing paired-end reads. First-strand cDNA was synthesized from all RNA with the Mint cDNA synthesis kit, primed by a TRBC-specific oligonucleotide. After uracil-DNA glycosylase treatment, a first 18-cycle PCR used universal primers M1SS and BC2_uni_R on all cDNA. The original methods were these. Each sample was normalized by randomly selecting 1 million high-quality reads, each carrying a distinct molecular identifier. Reads sharing molecular identifiers were discarded rather than binned into consensus sequences. MiTCR, set to a Q25 quality threshold and the strictest error-elimination algorithm, was used for CDR3 identification, clonotype clustering and error correction. Lower-bound total TCR beta diversity was estimated with a nonparametric unseen species model using Euler transformation. TCRdb reworked the public reads: Q25 trimming with fastp, MiXCR clone assembly, productive beta chains retained. Entries are consolidated by CDR3 protein sequence, retaining the most common genes and DNA. None of the V and J calls come from the authors' own analysis; TCRdb made them. Within this sample are approximately 800,000 distinct CDR3 sequences, with roughly 60% of them counted one time only. The top ten clonotypes cover around 22% of the sample.

Summary of the overall study and its limitations: The percentage of naive T cells measured by flow cytometry correlated strongly with observed TCR beta diversity. Estimates of total diversity from one million sequenced T cells were regarded as lower bounds and underestimates. Since profiling was done on bulk unsorted PBMCs, naive and antigen-experienced compartments could not be conclusively compared. Donor CMV infection status was unknown, potentially confounding age-related changes in expanded clonotypes. Compared with the aged group, more naive CD4+ T cells, fewer expanded clones and increased TCR diversity were shown by the long-lived group, suggesting age selection. As age increased, observed TCR beta diversity per million T cells dropped in a roughly linear way, and a significant reduction was already evident by age roughly 40.

Donors were a few dozen systemically healthy Caucasian individuals from Russia aged roughly 6 to 90 years. Each donor gave 8 to 10 milliliters of peripheral blood, drawn into EDTA-treated Vacutainer tubes. Ficoll-Paque density-gradient centrifugation was used to isolate PBMCs, with at least 7 million per sample. Trizol reagent was used to extract total RNA from PBMCs, with at least 5 micrograms per sample. Naive CD45RAhigh/CD27high T cell percentages were measured by flow cytometry on a PBMC aliquot from every donor. Sequencing used blood. This chain is built from TRBV20-1 and TRBJ2-2; no confident D gene assignment can be made. The source is a man aged 25 to 40 in good health. The CDR3 region reads CSARVGSANTGELFF. In nucleotide form, the sequence is TGCAGTGCTAGAGTAGGATCGGCGAACACCGGGGAGCTGTTTTTT.